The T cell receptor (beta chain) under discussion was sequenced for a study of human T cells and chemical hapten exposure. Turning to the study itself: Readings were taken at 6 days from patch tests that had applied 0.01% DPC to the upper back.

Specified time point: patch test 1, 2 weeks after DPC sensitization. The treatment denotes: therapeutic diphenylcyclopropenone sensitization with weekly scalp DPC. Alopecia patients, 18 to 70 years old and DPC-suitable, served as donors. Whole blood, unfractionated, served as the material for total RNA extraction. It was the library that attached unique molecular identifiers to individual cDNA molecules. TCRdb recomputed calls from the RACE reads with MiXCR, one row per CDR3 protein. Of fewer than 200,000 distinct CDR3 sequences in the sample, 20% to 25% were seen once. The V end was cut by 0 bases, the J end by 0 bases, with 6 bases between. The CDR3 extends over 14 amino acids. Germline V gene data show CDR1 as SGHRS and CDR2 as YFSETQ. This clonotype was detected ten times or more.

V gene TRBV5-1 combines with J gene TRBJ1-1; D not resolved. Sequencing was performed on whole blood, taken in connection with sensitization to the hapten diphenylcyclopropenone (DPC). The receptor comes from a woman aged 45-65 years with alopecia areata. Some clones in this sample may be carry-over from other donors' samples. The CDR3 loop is CASSLGGMNTEAFF. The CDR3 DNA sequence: TGCGCCAGCAGCTTGGGGGGAATGAACACTGAAGCTTTCTTT.